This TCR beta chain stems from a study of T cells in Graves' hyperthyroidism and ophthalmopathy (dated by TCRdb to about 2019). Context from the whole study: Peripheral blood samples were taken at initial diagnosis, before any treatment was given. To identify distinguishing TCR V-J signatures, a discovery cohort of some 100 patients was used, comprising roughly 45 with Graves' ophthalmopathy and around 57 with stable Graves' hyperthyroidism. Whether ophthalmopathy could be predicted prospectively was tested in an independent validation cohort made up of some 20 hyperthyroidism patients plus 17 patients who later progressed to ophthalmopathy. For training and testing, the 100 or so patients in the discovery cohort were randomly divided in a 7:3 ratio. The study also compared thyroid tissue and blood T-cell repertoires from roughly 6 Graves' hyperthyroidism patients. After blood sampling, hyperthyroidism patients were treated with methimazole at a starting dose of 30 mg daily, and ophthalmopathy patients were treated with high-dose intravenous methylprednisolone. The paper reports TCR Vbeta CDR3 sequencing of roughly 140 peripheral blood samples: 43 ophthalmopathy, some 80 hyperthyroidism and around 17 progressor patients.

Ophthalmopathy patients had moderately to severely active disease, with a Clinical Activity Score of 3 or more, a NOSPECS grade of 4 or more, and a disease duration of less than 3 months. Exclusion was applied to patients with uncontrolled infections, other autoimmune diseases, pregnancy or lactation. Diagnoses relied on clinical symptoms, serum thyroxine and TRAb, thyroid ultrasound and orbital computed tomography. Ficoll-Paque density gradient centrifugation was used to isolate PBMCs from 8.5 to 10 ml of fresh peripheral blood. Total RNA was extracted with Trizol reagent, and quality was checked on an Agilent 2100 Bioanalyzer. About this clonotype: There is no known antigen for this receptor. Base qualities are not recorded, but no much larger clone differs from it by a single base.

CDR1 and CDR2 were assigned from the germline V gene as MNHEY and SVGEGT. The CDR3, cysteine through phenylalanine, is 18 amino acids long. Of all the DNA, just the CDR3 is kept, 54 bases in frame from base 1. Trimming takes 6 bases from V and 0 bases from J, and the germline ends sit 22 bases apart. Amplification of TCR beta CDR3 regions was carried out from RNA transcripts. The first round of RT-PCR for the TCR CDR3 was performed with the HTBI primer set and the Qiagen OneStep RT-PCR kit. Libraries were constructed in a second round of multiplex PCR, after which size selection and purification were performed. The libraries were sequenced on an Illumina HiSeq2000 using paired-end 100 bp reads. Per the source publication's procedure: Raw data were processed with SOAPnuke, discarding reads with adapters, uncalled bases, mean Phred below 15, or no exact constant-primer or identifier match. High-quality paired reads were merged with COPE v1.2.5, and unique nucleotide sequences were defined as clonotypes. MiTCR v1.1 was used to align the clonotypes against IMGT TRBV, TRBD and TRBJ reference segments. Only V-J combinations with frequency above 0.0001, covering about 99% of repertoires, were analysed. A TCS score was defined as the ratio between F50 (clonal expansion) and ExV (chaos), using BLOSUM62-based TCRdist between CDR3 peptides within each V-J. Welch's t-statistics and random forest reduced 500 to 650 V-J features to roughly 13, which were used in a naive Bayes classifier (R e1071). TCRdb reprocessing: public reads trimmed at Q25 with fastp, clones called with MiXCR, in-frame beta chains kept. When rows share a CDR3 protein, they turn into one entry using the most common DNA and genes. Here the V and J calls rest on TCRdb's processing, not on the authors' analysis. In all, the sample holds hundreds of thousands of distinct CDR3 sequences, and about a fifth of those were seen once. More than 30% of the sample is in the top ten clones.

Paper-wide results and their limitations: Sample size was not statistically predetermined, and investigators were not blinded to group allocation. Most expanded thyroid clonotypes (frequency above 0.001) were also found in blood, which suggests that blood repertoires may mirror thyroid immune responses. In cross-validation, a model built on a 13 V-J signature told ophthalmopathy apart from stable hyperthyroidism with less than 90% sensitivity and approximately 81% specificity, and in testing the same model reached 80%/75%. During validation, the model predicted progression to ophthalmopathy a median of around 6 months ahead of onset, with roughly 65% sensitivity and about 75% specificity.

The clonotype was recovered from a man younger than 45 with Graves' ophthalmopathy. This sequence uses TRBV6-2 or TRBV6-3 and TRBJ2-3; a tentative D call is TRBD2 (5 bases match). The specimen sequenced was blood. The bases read TGTGCCAGCAGCCCTCCCCCTGGACTCCCCACCAGCACAGATACGCAGTATTTT. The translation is CASSPPPGLPTSTDTQYF.